Below are 28 T cell receptor beta chains sequenced from a single sample in a study of long-term antiretroviral therapy in people with HIV. Investigators performed immunoSEQ version v3.0 at survey level. Assay: immunoSEQ multiplex PCR; the TCRdb copy retains only in-frame clones and omits some. Here the sample spans 30,000 to 35,000 clones, 65% to 75% being singletons. Sample: unsorted PBMCs, taken 3 years after starting antiretroviral therapy. The origin of the receptors is a man aged 50 to 60 with HIV.

There are a few counts of this clone. The chain couples TRBV4-2 to TRBJ2-7, with 12 nucleotides matching TRBD2. The CDR3 is 17 residues long. V was clipped by 4 bases and J by 5 bases; unmatched bases: 12. The V gene's germline CDR1 is LGHNA and CDR2 YNFKEQ. The CDR3 is CASSLVYTGLAGNEQYF. CDR3 sequence (DNA): TGTGCCAGCAGCCTAGTCTATACCGGACTAGCGGGGAACGAGCAGTACTTC.

The chain recombines TRBV30 with TRBJ2-1; 11 bases align to TRBD1. V lost 4 bases to trimming and J lost 6 bases; unmatched junction nucleotides: 2. CDR1 and CDR2 from the germline V gene are GTSNPN and SVGIG (reference sequence). The CDR3 has 13 residues. CDR3 DNA sequence: TGTGCCTGGACCGGACAGGGGGCCAATGAGCAGTTCTTC. This sequence encodes CAWTGQGANEQFF.

The V gene is TRBV27, the J gene TRBJ1-5; 9 bases are shared with TRBD1. CDR3 length: 16 amino acids. Unmatched junction bases numbered 6, after V lost 5 bases and J lost 1 base. Germline V gene data show CDR1 as MNHEY and CDR2 as SMNVEV (reference sequence). CDR3 in amino acids: CASSPRDRASNQPQHF. Written as DNA, the CDR3 is TGTGCCAGCAGTCCACGGGACAGGGCCAGCAATCAGCCCCAGCATTTT.

The rearrangement links TRBV7-2 to TRBJ2-1, with 13 bases aligning to TRBD2. The V gene end was trimmed by 5 bases and the J gene end by 12 bases; junction bases not matched to a gene: 7. Germline V gene lookup returns CDR1 SGHTA and CDR2 FQGNSA. The CDR3 sequence is 14 residues long. Written as DNA, the CDR3 is TGTGCCAGCAGCCCTGGACTAGCGGGAGCAGTGCAGTTCTTC. Amino acid sequence: CASSPGLAGAVQFF.

The chain employs TRBV5-4 and TRBJ2-2; 7 nucleotides align to TRBD2. The CDR3 extends over 16 amino acids. Looked up from germline, CDR1 is SGHNT and CDR2 is YYREEE (reference sequence). V gave up 0 bases and J gave up 6 bases; unmatched junction bases: 8. As DNA, the CDR3 is TGTGCCAGCAGCTTGGGCGGTCATAGCGGGCCCGGGGAGCTGTTTTTT. It specifies CASSLGGHSGPGELFF.

The chain uses TRBV6-4 and TRBJ1-1, with D perhaps TRBD1 (5 bases). Germline V CDR1 and CDR2: MRHNA, SNTAGT. V gave up 3 bases and J gave up 1 base, with 9 bases separating them. This CDR3 is built from 14 residues. The CDR3 is CASSENGQNTEAFF. The DNA for the CDR3 is TGTGCCAGCAGTGAAAACGGACAGAACACTGAAGCTTTCTTT.

The chain combines TRBV9 with TRBJ1-2; D possibly corresponds to TRBD1 (6 bases). V was shortened by 4 bases and J by 3 bases, with 13 bases between the two germline ends. This CDR3 comprises 14 residues. The V gene's germline CDR1 is SGDLS and CDR2 YYNGEE. The CDR3 protein is CASSPSGADYGYTF. The CDR3 nucleotides read TGTGCCAGCAGCCCATCAGGGGCTGACTATGGCTACACCTTC.

This chain uses TRBV19 with TRBJ1-1; TRBD1 matches 9 bases. After removal of 5 bases from V and 4 bases from J, the junction contained 5 bases not matched to a gene. The germline CDR1 and CDR2 sequences are LNHDA and SQIVND (reference sequence). This CDR3 is built from 14 residues. CDR3: CASSLGQGGTEAFF. CDR3 nucleotides: TGTGCCAGTAGTTTGGGACAGGGCGGCACTGAAGCTTTCTTT.

This clone was detected a few times. The chain has TRBV28 and TRBJ1-2; weak D call: TRBD1 (6 bases). The V and J ends lost 6 bases and 1 base respectively, with 9 bases between them. CDR3 length: 13 residues. From germline, CDR1 is MDHEN and CDR2 SYDVKM. Here the CDR3 DNA reads TGTGCCAGCAGCAGACAGGTTAACTATGGCTACACCTTC. This encodes CASSRQVNYGYTF.

The chain carries TRBV5-1 and TRBJ2-5, with D unresolved. Trimming removed 0 bases from V and 1 base from J, with 7 bases in between. This CDR3 contains 14 residues. Per germline, CDR1 SGHRS and CDR2 YFSETQ. The CDR3 bases are TGCGCCAGCAGCTTGGCTAACTCCCAAGAGACCCAGTACTTC. Residues: CASSLANSQETQYF.

The chain joins TRBV10-3 to TRBJ1-1, with a tentative D call TRBD1 (5 bases). The CDR3 spans 12 residues. The germline V and J ends were trimmed by 9 bases and 4 bases, with 12 bases remaining between them. In germline, CDR1 is ENHRY, CDR2 SYGVKD. CDR3 loop: CAIGQGRTEAFF. In DNA, the CDR3 is TGTGCCATTGGACAAGGCCGCACTGAAGCTTTCTTT.

The V gene is TRBV6-1, the J gene TRBJ2-1; either TRBD1 or TRBD2 may supply D (5 bases each). CDR1 and CDR2 from the germline V gene are MNHNS and SASEGT. V was pared by 6 bases and J by 2 bases, with 8 bases between. CDR3 length: 13 amino acids. The chain's CDR3 is CASSGTAYNEQFF. In nucleotides, the CDR3 is TGTGCCAGCAGCGGGACGGCCTACAATGAGCAGTTCTTC.

The chain combines TRBV18 with TRBJ2-1; 16 bases fit TRBD2. Trimming cost V 4 bases and J 6 bases; bases outside gene matches: 12. The length of the CDR3 is 19 residues. Germline-derived CDR1 and CDR2 are KGHSH and LQKENI. As DNA, the CDR3 is TGTGCCAGCTCACTCGTGGGACTAGCGGGGGGGCCGACGTCCAATGAGCAGTTCTTC. As protein: CASSLVGLAGGPTSNEQFF.

The chain links TRBV5-1 to TRBJ2-7; 7 bases map to TRBD2. Unmatched junction bases numbered 8, after V lost 3 bases and J lost 2 bases. CDR3 length: 15 residues. Germline CDR1 reads SGHRS; CDR2 reads YFSETQ. The DNA for the CDR3 is TGCGCCAGCAGCTCTTCCTTAGCGGGTGCCTACGAGCAGTACTTC. Its translation: CASSSSLAGAYEQYF. Full variable domain (missing parts from reference TRBV5-1 and TRBJ2-7): KAGVTQTPRYLIKTRGQQVTLSCSPISGHRSVSWYQQTPGQGLQFLFEYFSETQRNKGNFPGRFSGRQFSNSRSEMNVSTLELGDSALYLCASSSSLAGAYEQYFGPGTRLTVT.

The chain is built from TRBV6-1 and TRBJ1-5; D remains unclear. The CDR3 covers 15 residues. The V and J ends lost 3 bases and 0 bases respectively, with 9 bases between them. Germline values: CDR1 MNHNS, CDR2 SASEGT. The CDR3 DNA reads TGTGCCAGCAGTGACCGGGTCTTTAGCAATCAGCCCCAGCATTTT. Translating gives CASSDRVFSNQPQHF.

This chain uses TRBV6-4 with TRBJ2-1; no firm D call. V lost 2 bases and J lost 0, with 14 bases in between. The CDR3 loop spans 17 amino acids. CDR1 and CDR2 (germline): MRHNA, SNTAGT. The DNA of the CDR3 is TGTGCCAGCAGTGACGTTTTCAGAGTTTCCTCCTACAATGAGCAGTTCTTC. It codes for CASSDVFRVSSYNEQFF.

The rearrangement links TRBV7-2 to TRBJ2-3; 7 bases map to TRBD2. The CDR3 spans 14 residues. With V trimmed by 1 base and J by 5 bases, 3 bases remained unmatched. Germline V gene data show CDR1 as SGHTA and CDR2 as FQGNSA. CDR3 region: CASSLGGGEDTQYF. CDR3 in DNA: TGTGCCAGCAGCTTAGGCGGGGGTGAAGATACGCAGTATTTT. Filled out from reference TRBV7-2 and TRBJ2-3, the complete variable domain reads GAGVSQSPSNKVTEKGKDVELRCDPISGHTALYWYRQSLGQGLEFLIYFQGNSAPDKSGLPSDRFSAERTGGSVSTLTIQRTQQEDSAVYLCASSLGGGEDTQYFGPGTRLTVL.

This chain joins TRBV21-1 and TRBJ2-7; the D call of TRBD2 is as the table states it, not checked on the DNA. TRBV21-1 is deemed a pseudogene. This CDR3 has 16 amino acids. CDR3 sequence reads: CASSKATSGSTYEQYF. The DNA for the CDR3 is TGTGCCAGCAGCAAAGCAACTAGCGGGAGTACCTACGAGCAGTACTTC.

V usage is TRBV19 and J usage is TRBJ1-4; D is undetermined. The CDR3 runs to 14 residues. The V gene's germline CDR1 is LNHDA and CDR2 SQIVND (reference sequence). The germline V and J ends were trimmed by 6 bases and 4 bases, with 12 bases remaining between them. The CDR3 DNA is TGTGCCAGTAGCGAAGCCGGTGGTAATGAAAAACTGTTTTTT. Protein product: CASSEAGGNEKLFF. Based on the CDR3 plus reference TRBV19 and TRBJ1-4, the full variable domain is DGGITQSPKYLFRKEGQNVTLSCEQNLNHDAMYWYRQDPGQGLRLIYYSQIVNDFQKGDIAEGYSVSREKKESFPLTVTSAQKNPTAFYLCASSEAGGNEKLFFGSGTQLSVL.

The CDR3: CASSILDREDQPQHF. CDR3 bases: TGTGCCAGTAGTATCTTAGACAGGGAAGACCAGCCCCAGCATTTT. This chain uses TRBV19 with TRBJ1-5, with 7 nucleotides matching TRBD1. CDR1 LNHDA and CDR2 SQIVND come from the germline V gene (reference sequence). The V gene end was trimmed by 3 bases and the J gene end by 7 bases; junction bases not matched to a gene: 9. CDR3 length equals 15 residues.

This clone showed up just once. The chain is built from TRBV6-5 and TRBJ1-4; TRBD1 aligns across 7 bases. This CDR3 has 14 residues. Per germline, CDR1 MNHEY and CDR2 SVGAGI. After removal of 6 bases from V and 8 bases from J, the junction contained 9 bases not matched to a gene. The CDR3 sequence: CASRRNRGDEKLFF. DNA of the CDR3: TGTGCCAGCAGGCGGAACAGGGGAGACGAAAAACTGTTTTTT.

By share, this clone ranks as medium-sized. The V call is TRBV10-3, the J call TRBJ2-7; the D is unclear. With 3 bases removed from V and 3 bases from J, the gap between germline ends came to 12 bases. The germline V gene encodes CDR1 ENHRY and CDR2 SYGVKD. There are 14 residues in the CDR3. Written as DNA, the CDR3 is TGTGCCATCAGTGACAGTGGGCTGGGCTACGAGCAGTACTTC. Translating gives CAISDSGLGYEQYF.

The V and J genes are TRBV7-6 and TRBJ2-7; D unresolved. V lost 5 bases, J lost 2 bases, and 10 bases lay in between. Germline CDR1 is SGHVS and CDR2 is FNYEAQ. This CDR3 has 13 residues. The CDR3 region has the DNA TGTGCCAGCAGCCCCCGGGCCCCCTACGAGCAGTACTTC. As protein: CASSPRAPYEQYF.

The chain has TRBV5-1 and TRBJ2-5; TRBD2 matches at 10 bases. Trimming cost V 3 bases and J 5 bases; bases outside gene matches: 4. This CDR3 has 14 residues. CDR1 is SGHRS and CDR2 is YFSETQ in the germline V gene. The CDR3 region has the DNA TGCGCCAGCAGCTACGGGACTAGCGATGAGACCCAGTACTTC. This encodes CASSYGTSDETQYF.

This clone has just one count. The chain joins TRBV5-5 to TRBJ1-2; D is perhaps TRBD1 (6 bases). V was clipped by 3 bases and J by 2 bases, with 11 bases between them. The CDR3 spans 14 residues. Germline V gene data show CDR1 as SGHKS and CDR2 as YYEKEE (reference sequence). The CDR3 coding sequence is TGTGCCAGCAGCTCCTGGGACATGAACTATGGCTACACCTTC. Amino acids: CASSSWDMNYGYTF.

This CDR3 is CASSLSGQGETQYF. In nucleotides, the CDR3 is TGTGCCAGCAGCTTATCTGGACAGGGTGAGACCCAGTACTTC. V and J are TRBV11-2 and TRBJ2-5, with 8 nucleotides matching TRBD1. There are 14 residues in the CDR3. J was trimmed by 5 bases and V by 2 bases; bases with no gene match: 4. CDR1 and CDR2 (germline): SGHAT, FQNNGV. Using reference TRBV11-2 and TRBJ2-5 for the parts outside the CDR3, the full variable domain is EAGVAQSPRYKIIEKRQSVAFWCNPISGHATLYWYQQILGQGPKLLIQFQNNGVVDDSQLPKDRFSAERLKGVDSTLKIQPAKLEDSAVYLCASSLSGQGETQYFGPGTRLLVL.

This chain connects TRBV7-3 to TRBJ1-1; tentative D call: TRBD1 (5 bases). This CDR3 region has 13 residues. Germline V gene lookup returns CDR1 SGHTA and CDR2 FQGTGA. Trimming pared 5 bases from V and 5 bases from J, leaving 12 bases between. In nucleotides, the CDR3 is TGTGCCAGCAGCAGCGGCCGGGGGACTGAAGCTTTCTTT. Protein sequence: CASSSGRGTEAFF.

The chain joins TRBV6-5 to TRBJ2-1; weak D call: TRBD2 (5 bases). Germline loops: CDR1 MNHEY, CDR2 SVGAGI. Deletions cut 7 bases from V and 6 bases from J, with 13 bases between. The CDR3 spans 13 residues. The DNA of the CDR3 is TGTGCCAGCAAACTAGGCCGGCTCAATGAGCAGTTCTTC. This codes for CASKLGRLNEQFF.